Listed here is a single T cell receptor beta chain. Germline V gives CDR1 WSHSY, CDR2 SAAADI. The ends were cut back, 4 bases at V and 1 base at J, with 8 bases in the middle. The CDR3 is 13 residues long. The data derive from a study of blood T cell repertoires in COVID-19. Turning to the study itself: Sites in the United States, Italy and Spain provided acute and convalescent COVID-19 samples. T cells, B-cell-depleted T cells, or PBMCs provided the cDNA or gDNA that served as material.

Original processing notes: Counts of nucleated cells, estimated from reference gene primer amplification, were obtained. Repertoires were generated with immunoSEQ multiplex PCR, while TCRdb's copy carries only in-frame clones and drops some. Clone size and V and J calls were adopted from that table, with D and trimming inferred from the DNA. Of 120,000 or so clones listed, 88% are singletons. The chain carries TRBV10-2 and TRBJ2-7; maybe TRBD1 (5 bases). Input material: peripheral blood. The clonotype originates from a man aged 45-60 years with acute or convalescent COVID-19. CDR3 nucleotides: TGCGCCAGCAGTGTAGGGGCTTCCTACGAGCAGTACTTC. This encodes CASSVGASYEQYF.